This T cell receptor beta chain was profiled in a study of blood T cell repertoires in COVID-19 (dated by TCRdb to the early 2020s). Looking at the study overall: Samples from collaborators originated in the United States, Italy and Spain and spanned both the acute and convalescent phases of COVID-19. The prospective study material was composed of cDNA or gDNA derived from T cells, B-cell-depleted T cells, or PBMCs. The dataset comprised deeply sampled blood TCRbeta repertoires from subjects exposed to, actively infected with, or recovered from COVID-19. A freely available public database, intended as a resource for researchers studying the immune response to SARS-CoV-2, is where the repertoires were released. The samples were drawn from two sources: the first 160 participants of the ongoing ImmuneRACE study, and 1,200 or so subjects contributed by 6 global collaborators. A de-identified subject ID, COVID-19 status, age in years and sex were almost always included in the sample metadata. Where HLA class I and class II types were available, the types were taken from metadata supplied by the sample provider, not from assay-based typing.

As concerns this clone: The target of this receptor is not known. Within one base of it there is no much larger clone, and no base qualities were kept.

Broad study findings and their caveats: How much clinical and demographic metadata was included differed by source and by participant, and the metadata was provided uncurated.

Each collaborating institution followed its own protocols to collect whole blood in K2EDTA tubes. For TCRbeta analysis, collaborator samples were shipped as frozen whole blood, as isolated PBMCs, or as DNA extracted from either sample type. Based on the germline V gene (reference sequence), the CDR1 and CDR2 sequences are DFQATT and SNEGSKA. Trimming takes 6 bases from V and 5 bases from J, and the germline ends sit 8 bases apart. From its cysteine to its phenylalanine, the CDR3 spans 11 amino acids. Of all the DNA, just the CDR3 is kept, 33 bases in frame from base 1. TCRbeta CDR3 regions were amplified from genomic DNA by means of the immunoSEQ Assay, a bias-controlled multiplex PCR. The paper's data handling went like this. Within the assay, amplification of reference gene primers was used to estimate how many nucleated cells each sample contained. To quantify the absolute abundance of each unique TCRbeta CDR3 rearrangement, sequence reads were collapsed and filtered. For each sample, productive Simpson clonality was calculated as the square root of Simpson's diversity index over productive rearrangements. Sourced from immuneACCESS, this table was stored by TCRdb with only in-frame sequences that have V and J called. A share of the clones is absent; for the studies checked, an unresolved V gene accounts for under half, and the remainder has no known explanation. The D gene and trimming were derived from the DNA, and the V and J assignments and clone size from that table. The sample records fewer than 250,000 clones, around nine tenths of which are singletons. The ten largest account for over 2.5% of the sample.

This TCR was sampled from a man aged 60 to 69 with acute or convalescent COVID-19. The V and J genes are TRBV20-1 and TRBJ1-5; no confident D gene assignment can be made. Sequenced input: peripheral blood. The CDR3 protein is CSASRDQPQHF. In nucleotides, the sequence is TGCAGTGCGTCCCGGGATCAGCCCCAGCATTTT.